The entry that follows covers one T cell receptor beta chain sequence. This entry is derived from a study of OX40 agonist ivuxolimab in advanced cancers. After removal of 4 bases from V and 3 bases from J, the junction contained 8 bases not matched to a gene. The CDR3 consists of 15 residues. The germline CDR1 and CDR2 sequences are SGHRS and YFSETQ. Sequencing was performed with immunoSEQ multiplex PCR; in TCRdb, only in-frame clones are kept and a portion is missing. The sample consists of 40,000 to 50,000 clones, 88% of them appearing once. The chain couples TRBV5-1 to TRBJ1-2; 8 bases match TRBD1. This sequence was found in an adult with an advanced solid tumor such as melanoma, head and neck, liver or kidney cancer. The sample here was CD4+ or CD8+ T cells sorted from blood, taken in a trial of the OX40 agonist ivuxolimab. The chain's CDR3 is CASSTSTGGDYGYTF. CDR3 bases: TGCGCCAGCAGCACCAGCACAGGGGGTGACTATGGCTACACCTTC.